This TCR beta chain emerged from a study of blood T cell repertoires in COVID-19. The overall study: The United States, Italy and Spain supplied acute and convalescent COVID-19 samples. Sources were T cells, B-cell-depleted T cells, or PBMCs; the material itself was cDNA or gDNA.

The CDR3 covers 19 residues. V lost 0 bases and J lost 2, with 19 bases in between. CDR1 LGHDT and CDR2 YNNKEL come from the germline V gene (reference sequence). Followed over time, Seattle patients had been enrolled while infection was active. Clones were sequenced by immunoSEQ multiplex PCR, and TCRdb holds only the in-frame ones, with some missing. The table shows about 130,000 clones, with around nine tenths occurring only once. The rearrangement uses TRBV3-1 (or the pseudogene TRBV3-2) and TRBJ1-4, with D perhaps TRBD1 (5 bases). Sequencing was carried out using peripheral blood. This sequence was found in a woman in her 70s with COVID-19, enrolled during active disease. The chain's CDR3 is CASSQDLAGWGGTNEKLFF. The CDR3 bases are TGTGCCAGCAGCCAAGATCTGGCAGGGTGGGGGGGTACTAATGAAAAACTGTTTTTT.